Each of the 21 T cell receptor beta chains below was sequenced from the same sample in a study of PD-L1 blockade in urothelial cancer. Some clones are missing from TCRdb's copy, which holds only in-frame ones; the method was immunoSEQ multiplex PCR. The repertoire holds about 120,000 clones, with more than 85% as singletons. Time point of the sample: peripheral blood 6 weeks after treatment start. This sample comprised PBMCs, obtained around atezolizumab (anti-PD-L1) treatment. The receptors here all came from a man in his sixties with urothelial cancer.

In its sample, this clone was seen a few times. The V gene is TRBV4-1, the J gene TRBJ1-5, with D possibly TRBD1 on 6 matching bases. This CDR3 spans 15 amino acids. Between the trimmed V and J ends, which lost 3 bases and 11 bases, there was a span of 20 bases. Germline V gene data show CDR1 as MGHRA and CDR2 as YSYEKL. The DNA for the CDR3 is TGCGCCAGCAGCCAGACCCCTGGGGGCGTGCTGACCCAGCATTTT. This encodes CASSQTPGGVLTQHF.

The V and J genes are TRBV11-3 and TRBJ2-5; possible D gene TRBD2, 7 bases. The germline V and J ends were trimmed by 7 bases and 5 bases, with 20 bases remaining between them. Germline-derived CDR1 and CDR2 are SGHNT and YENEEA. The CDR3 sequence is 15 residues long. CDR3 protein: CASNPKGGGLETQYF. CDR3 sequence (DNA): TGTGCCAGCAACCCCAAAGGGGGGGGCTTGGAGACCCAGTACTTC.

This chain links TRBV7-3 with TRBJ2-3, with TRBD1 matching over 7 bases. There are 14 residues in the CDR3. V lost 5 bases to trimming and J lost 6 bases; unmatched junction nucleotides: 8. In germline, CDR1 is SGHTA, CDR2 FQGTGA. The chain's CDR3 is CASSPRGPRDTQYF. In DNA form, the CDR3 reads TGTGCCAGCAGCCCAAGGGGGCCCCGGGATACGCAGTATTTT.

The CDR3 spells CASSLEPQGAANVLTF. The CDR3 nucleotides read TGTGCCAGCAGTTTAGAGCCACAGGGTGCGGCCAACGTCCTGACTTTC. V usage is TRBV28 and J usage is TRBJ2-6; TRBD1 might be the D (6 bases). CDR3 size: 16 residues. Germline V gene lookup returns CDR1 MDHEN and CDR2 SYDVKM. Deletions cut 2 bases from V and 6 bases from J, with 14 bases between.

J is TRBJ2-5 and V is TRBV7-2, with a possible D match to TRBD2 (7 bases). Between the trimmed V and J ends, which lost 5 bases and 1 base, there was a span of 17 bases. Germline CDR1 reads SGHTA; CDR2 reads FQGNSA. This CDR3 region has 16 residues. CDR3 residues: CASSPSSRGAQETQYF. CDR3 coding DNA: TGTGCCAGCAGCCCCTCTAGTCGGGGGGCCCAAGAGACCCAGTACTTC.

This chain joins TRBV5-4 and TRBJ2-7; a possible D gene is TRBD1 (5 bases). The CDR3 covers 15 residues. V was pared by 0 bases and J by 1 base, with 11 bases between. Germline V lookup: CDR1 SGHNT, CDR2 YYREEE (reference sequence). The CDR3 protein is CASSLGGPGSYEQYF. The CDR3 DNA is TGTGCCAGCAGCTTGGGGGGCCCCGGATCCTACGAGCAGTACTTC.

The rearrangement joins TRBV4-3 to TRBJ1-1; D is undetermined. The CDR3 contains 14 residues. V lost 0 bases, J lost 1 base, and 6 bases lay in between. Germline loops: CDR1 LGHNA, CDR2 YSLEER. This chain's CDR3 is CASSQDRRNTEAFF. As DNA, the CDR3 is TGCGCCAGCAGCCAAGATCGGAGGAACACTGAAGCTTTCTTT.

In regard to this clone: The junction departs from germline at one end; a sequencing error may be responsible. This rearrangement joins TRBV28 to TRBJ2-1; 8 nucleotides agree with TRBD2. Germline V gives CDR1 MDHEN, CDR2 SYDVKM. The CDR3 runs to 16 residues. Written as DNA, the CDR3 is TGTGCCAGCAGCTTATTAACGGGGGGGTCCTACAATGAGCAGTTCTTC. This gives the protein CASSLLTGGSYNEQFF.

This sequence joins TRBV6-5 and TRBJ2-3; perhaps TRBD1 as D (5 bases). The CDR3 runs 15 residues. Germline values: CDR1 MNHEY, CDR2 SVGAGI. Trimming stripped 3 bases from V and 4 bases from J, with 14 bases between. The chain's CDR3 is CASSYRQGRPDTQYF. DNA for the CDR3: TGTGCCAGCAGTTATCGTCAGGGAAGGCCAGATACGCAGTATTTT.

This chain links TRBV7-9 with TRBJ2-1; 8 bases are a match to TRBD2. J gave up 1 base and V 5 bases, and 4 bases lay outside the gene matches. Germline assignment: CDR1 SEHNR and CDR2 FQNEAQ (reference sequence). CDR3 size: 15 residues. CDR3 residues: CASSPTSESYNEQFF. The CDR3 DNA follows: TGTGCCAGCAGCCCGACTAGCGAATCCTACAATGAGCAGTTCTTC.

This clone was counted a few times. The CDR3 loop reads CASSLTLSDSQYF. As DNA, the CDR3 is TGTGCCAGCAGCTTAACTCTTAGCGATTCCCAGTACTTC. The genes are TRBV7-2 and TRBJ2-5, with a tentative D call TRBD2 (5 bases). The length of the CDR3 is 13 residues. The V gene lost 2 bases and the J gene lost 9 bases, with 13 bases spanning the gap. Germline-derived CDR1 and CDR2 are SGHTA and FQGNSA. The whole variable domain, filled in from reference TRBV7-2 and TRBJ2-5, reads GAGVSQSPSNKVTEKGKDVELRCDPISGHTALYWYRQSLGQGLEFLIYFQGNSAPDKSGLPSDRFSAERTGGSVSTLTIQRTQQEDSAVYLCASSLTLSDSQYFGPGTRLLVL.

The V call is TRBV2, the J call TRBJ1-4; TRBD1 might be the D (6 bases). There are 14 residues in the CDR3. The V end lost 6 bases, the J end lost 7 bases, and 15 bases lay between the germline ends. Germline CDR1 SNHLY, CDR2 FYNNEI. The CDR3 sequence is CASSAQGFSEKLFF. DNA for the CDR3: TGTGCCAGCAGCGCCCAGGGGTTTAGTGAAAAACTGTTTTTT.

The V gene is TRBV27, the J gene TRBJ1-4; D perhaps matches TRBD1 (5 bases). Germline V gene data show CDR1 as MNHEY and CDR2 as SMNVEV (reference sequence). This CDR3 is 15 amino acids long. Trimming removed 7 bases at V and 0 bases at J, with 12 bases between. CDR3 loop: CASKSTRATNEKLFF. The DNA of the CDR3 is TGTGCCAGCAAGTCGACCAGGGCAACTAATGAAAAACTGTTTTTT.

As for this clone: One end of the junction is discordant with germline, which a read error may explain. V is TRBV18 and J is TRBJ1-4, with 10 bases matching TRBD1. Germline V gene sequence: CDR1 KGHSH, CDR2 LQKENI. This CDR3 has 13 amino acids. Written as DNA, the CDR3 is TGTGCCAGCTCACCACCGGGACAGGGGAGCAGAGTTTTT. The encoded protein is CASSPPGQGSRVF.

This chain connects TRBV10-2 to TRBJ2-1; D remains unclear. The CDR3 consists of 15 residues. The germline gives CDR1 WSHSY, CDR2 SAAADI. V was cut by 6 bases and J by 3 bases, with 15 bases left in between. DNA for the CDR3: TGCGCCAGCAGCCTTGCCGGCGGTAACTACAATGAGCAGTTCTTC. Translated, it gives CASSLAGGNYNEQFF.

J is TRBJ2-5 and V is TRBV4-2; 11 nucleotides align to TRBD1. After removal of 0 bases from V and 4 bases from J, the junction contained 4 bases not matched to a gene. CDR1 and CDR2 (germline): LGHNA, YNFKEQ. The CDR3 covers 16 residues. The CDR3 protein is CASSQDVGTGGETQYF. Written as DNA, the CDR3 is TGTGCCAGCAGCCAAGATGTAGGGACAGGGGGAGAGACCCAGTACTTC.

The chain has TRBV29-1 and TRBJ2-1; perhaps TRBD1 as D (7 bases). CDR3 size: 13 residues. Germline V lookup: CDR1 SQVTM, CDR2 ANQGSEA. Trimming pared 4 bases from V and 9 bases from J, leaving 16 bases between. The CDR3 coding sequence is TGCAGCGTTGGGCCCAACAGGGGAGGTGAGCAGTTCTTC. This codes for CSVGPNRGGEQFF.

J is TRBJ2-3 and V is TRBV6-5; the match to TRBD1 covers 7 bases. The length of the CDR3 is 13 residues. Trimming at V came to 6 bases and at J to 2 bases, leaving 2 bases not matched to a gene. Germline V lookup: CDR1 MNHEY, CDR2 SVGAGI. CDR3 DNA sequence: TGTGCCAGCAGAGACAGGGTCACAGATACGCAGTATTTT. This gives the protein CASRDRVTDTQYF.

This chain uses TRBV5-6 with TRBJ2-7, with D maybe TRBD2 (6 bases). CDR3 length: 13 amino acids. The germline gives CDR1 SGHDT, CDR2 YYEEEE. The V gene lost 3 bases and the J gene lost 7 bases, with 14 bases spanning the gap. The CDR3 nucleotides read TGTGCCAGCAGCTCCCAAGCGGAGGGTGAGCAGTACTTC. Amino acid sequence: CASSSQAEGEQYF.

J is TRBJ1-2 and V is TRBV4-1, with D maybe TRBD1 (5 bases). In germline, CDR1 is MGHRA, CDR2 YSYEKL. The V end was cut by 3 bases, the J end by 5 bases, with 16 bases between. CDR3 size: 15 residues. CDR3 loop: CASSHLQGPSYGYTF. DNA for the CDR3: TGCGCCAGCAGCCATCTTCAGGGTCCCTCTTATGGCTACACCTTC.

The V and J genes are TRBV2 and TRBJ2-7; D ambiguous. V was cut by 7 bases and J by 6 bases, with 22 bases left in between. CDR1 and CDR2 (germline): SNHLY, FYNNEI. The CDR3 runs 15 residues. This chain's CDR3 is CASTWRASVPLEQYF. CDR3 coding DNA: TGTGCCAGCACTTGGAGAGCCTCGGTCCCTCTCGAGCAGTACTTC.